The T cell receptor (beta chain) under discussion was sequenced for a study of T cells in Graves' hyperthyroidism and ophthalmopathy. The source material, RNA transcripts, was used to amplify TCR beta CDR3 regions. Primed by the HTBI set, a first-round RT-PCR was run on the TCR CDR3. TCRdb reprocessed the multiplex PCR reads with MiXCR, giving one entry per CDR3 protein. The sample includes around 300,000 distinct CDR3 sequences, roughly 15% seen only once; the top ten take 6% to 8%. This clonotype was counted a few times. What it binds is not known. The CDR3 loop spans 13 amino acids. The germline V gene encodes CDR1 SGHVS and CDR2 FQNEAQ. The J segment lost 6 bases and the V segment lost 5 bases, leaving 5 bases of the junction unmatched. Uncontrolled infection, other autoimmune disease, pregnancy or lactation led to exclusion. Whole-study results and caveats: Ophthalmopathy and stable hyperthyroidism were separated by a 13 V-J model. Blood also showed most of the thyroid clonotypes that were expanded above 0.001.

The chain carries TRBV7-8 and TRBJ1-2; 8 bases match TRBD1. This receptor was identified in a woman in her 30s with Graves' hyperthyroidism that later progressed to Graves' ophthalmopathy. Sequenced material: blood. The CDR3 DNA reads as TGTGCCAGCAGCCAAAGGACAGGGAATGGCTACACCTTC. Translation: CASSQRTGNGYTF.